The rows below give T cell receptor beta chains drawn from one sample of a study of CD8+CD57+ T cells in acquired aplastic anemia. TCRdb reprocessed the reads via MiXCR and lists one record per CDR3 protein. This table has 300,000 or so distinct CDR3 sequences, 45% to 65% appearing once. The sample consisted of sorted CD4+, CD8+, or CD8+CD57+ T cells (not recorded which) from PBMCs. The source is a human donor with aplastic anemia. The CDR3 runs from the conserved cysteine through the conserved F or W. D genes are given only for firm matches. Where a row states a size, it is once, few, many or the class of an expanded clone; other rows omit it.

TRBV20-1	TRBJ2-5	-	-	TGCAGTGCTAGAGATTCCCTCCAAGAGACCCAGTACTTC	CSARDSLQETQYF
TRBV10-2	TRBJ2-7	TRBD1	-	TGCGCCAGCAGTGAGACCGGACAGGGGAGCTCCTACGAGCAGTACTTC	CASSETGQGSSYEQYF
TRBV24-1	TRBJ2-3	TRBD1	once	TGTGCCACCAGTGATTGGACAGGTTCTAGCACAGATACGCAGTATTTT	CATSDWTGSSTDTQYF
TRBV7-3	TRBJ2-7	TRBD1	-	TGCGCCAGCAGGTCCGGGACAGGGGATTACGAGCAGTACTTC	CASRSGTGDYEQYF
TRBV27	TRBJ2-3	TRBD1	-	TGTGCCAGCAGTACCGACAGGGGTGGCACAGATACGCAGTATTTT	CASSTDRGGTDTQYF
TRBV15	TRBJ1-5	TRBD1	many	TGTGCCACCGGAAGACAGGGAAATCAGCCCCAGCATTTT	CATGRQGNQPQHF
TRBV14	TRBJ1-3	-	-	TGTGCCAGCAACGACCAACTGAACACCATATATTTT	CASNDQLNTIYF
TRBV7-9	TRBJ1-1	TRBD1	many	TGTGCCAGCAGCTTAGGGGGACAGGGAGGTGAAGCTTTCTTT	CASSLGGQGGEAFF
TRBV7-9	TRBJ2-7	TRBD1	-	TGTGCCAGCAGCTTAGGAGGGACAGGTGGCGAGCAGTACTTC	CASSLGGTGGEQYF
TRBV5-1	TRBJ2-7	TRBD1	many	TGCGCCAGCAGCTTGAACCGGGACAGAGAGTGGTACGAGCAGTACTTC	CASSLNRDREWYEQYF
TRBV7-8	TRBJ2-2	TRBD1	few	TGTGCCAGCAGTTACAGGGGGCGCAACACCGGGGAGCTGTTTTTT	CASSYRGRNTGELFF
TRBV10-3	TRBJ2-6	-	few	TGTGCCATCGATGCTGGGGCCAACGTCCTGACTTTC	CAIDAGANVLTF
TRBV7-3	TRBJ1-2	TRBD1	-	TGTGCCAGCAGCCCAACTACAGGGGAAGGCTACACCTTC	CASSPTTGEGYTF
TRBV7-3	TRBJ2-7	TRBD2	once	TGTGCCAGCAGCGGAAAGACTAGCGGGACCCTAACCTACGAGCAGTACTTC	CASSGKTSGTLTYEQYF
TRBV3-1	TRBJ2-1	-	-	TGTGCCAGCCTAAAGGGGGGCCGGGGGTACAATGAGCAGTTCTTC	CASLKGGRGYNEQFF
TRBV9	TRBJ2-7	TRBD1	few	TGTGCCAGCAGCTCCCGGACAGGGGGAATCTACGAGCAGTACTTC	CASSSRTGGIYEQYF
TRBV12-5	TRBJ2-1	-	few	TGTGCTAGTGGTTTTCCCGACTCACCTGAGCAGTTCTTC	CASGFPDSPEQFF
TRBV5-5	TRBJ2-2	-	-	TGTGCCAGCAGCTTGGAAGGGGGGACCGGGGAGCTGTTTTTT	CASSLEGGTGELFF
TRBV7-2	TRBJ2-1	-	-	TGTGCCAGCAGCTGGACGGAAAACAATGAGCAGTTCTTC	CASSWTENNEQFF
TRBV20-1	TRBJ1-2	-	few	TGCAGTGCTAGAGCGGGGGAAGGCTATGGCTACACCTTC	CSARAGEGYGYTF
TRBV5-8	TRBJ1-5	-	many	TGTGCCAGCAGCTTGGGGGGTGGACAGAATCAGCCCCAGCATTTT	CASSLGGGQNQPQHF
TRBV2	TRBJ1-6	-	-	TGTGCCAGCAGTGAGGAAATGCTGGGTAATTCACCCCTCCACTTT	CASSEEMLGNSPLHF
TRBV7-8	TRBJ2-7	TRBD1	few	TGTGCCAGCAGCCAGGGACAGGGCGGTGCCGAGCAGTACTTC	CASSQGQGGAEQYF